Sequencing of this TCR beta chain was carried out in a study of OX40 agonist ivuxolimab in advanced cancers. The wider study: Three individuals attained partial responses, comprising one hepatocellular carcinoma case and two cutaneous melanoma cases.

TCRdb's table, derived via immunoSEQ multiplex PCR, lists solely in-frame clones and lacks some. This table has 15,000 to 25,000 clones, 60% to 85% appearing once. The CDR3 totals 13 residues. Per the germline V gene, CDR1 is MNHEY and CDR2 is SVGAGI. Trimming took 4 bases from V and 3 from J; bases not matched to a gene: 2. Specimen: CD4+ or CD8+ T cells sorted from blood, collected in a trial of the OX40 agonist ivuxolimab. The chain recombines TRBV6-5 with TRBJ2-7, with 8 positions matching TRBD1. This clonotype was obtained from an adult with an advanced solid tumor such as melanoma, head and neck, liver or kidney cancer. CDR3 sequence reads: CASSSTGDYEQYF. As DNA, the CDR3 is TGTGCCAGCAGTTCGACAGGGGACTACGAGCAGTACTTC.